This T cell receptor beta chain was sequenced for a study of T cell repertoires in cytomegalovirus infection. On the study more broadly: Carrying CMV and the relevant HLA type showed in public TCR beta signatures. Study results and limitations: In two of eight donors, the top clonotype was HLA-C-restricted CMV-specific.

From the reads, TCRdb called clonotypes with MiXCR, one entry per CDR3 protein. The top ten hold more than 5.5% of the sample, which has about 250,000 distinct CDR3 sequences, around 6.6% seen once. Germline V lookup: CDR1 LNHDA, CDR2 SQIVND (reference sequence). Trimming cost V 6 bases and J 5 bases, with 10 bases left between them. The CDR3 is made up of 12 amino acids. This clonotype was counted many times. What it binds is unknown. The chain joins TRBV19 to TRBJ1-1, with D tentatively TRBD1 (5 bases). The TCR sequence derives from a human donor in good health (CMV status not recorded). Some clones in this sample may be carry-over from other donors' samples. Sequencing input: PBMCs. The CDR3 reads CASSPGPTEAFF. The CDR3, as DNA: TGTGCCAGTAGCCCGGGACCGACTGAAGCTTTCTTT.